This entry concerns a single TCR beta chain. This clone was recorded once. Its specific antigen is unknown. Base qualities were left out, and no much larger clone turns up one base away. This specimen belongs to a study of blood T cell repertoires in COVID-19 (dated by TCRdb to 2018 to 2021). Broadly, across the study: Collaborator samples came from the United States, Italy and Spain and covered acute and convalescent phases of COVID-19. The prospective study material was composed of cDNA or gDNA derived from T cells, B-cell-depleted T cells, or PBMCs. Subjects who had been exposed to COVID-19, were actively infected with it, or had recovered from it provided the deeply sampled blood TCRbeta repertoires that made up the dataset. The repertoires were released in a freely available public database intended as a resource for research on the immune response to SARS-CoV-2. The samples were drawn from the first 160 participants of the ongoing ImmuneRACE study and from 1,200 or so subjects provided by 6 global collaborators. Sample metadata almost always included a de-identified subject ID, COVID-19 status, age in years and sex. Where HLA class I and class II types were available, the types were taken from metadata supplied by the sample provider, not from assay-based typing. What the study reported, not specific to this receptor: How much clinical and demographic metadata was included differed by source and by participant, and the metadata was provided uncurated.

According to the germline V gene, CDR1 reads LGHNA and CDR2 reads YSLEER. V is reduced by 4 bases and J by 12 bases, leaving a spacing of 18 bases between them. CDR3 length: 14 amino acids, cysteine to phenylalanine. The sequence is cut down to CDR3 DNA, 42 bases in frame from base 1. Whole blood was collected in K2EDTA tubes by collaborating institutions according to the institutions' own protocols. For TCRbeta analysis, collaborator samples were shipped as frozen whole blood, as isolated PBMCs, or as DNA extracted from either sample type. TCRbeta CDR3 regions were amplified from genomic DNA using the immunoSEQ Assay, a bias-controlled multiplex PCR. Turning to the authors' computational methods: The number of nucleated cells in each sample was estimated by amplification of reference gene primers within the assay. Sequence reads were collapsed and filtered to measure the absolute abundance of every unique TCRbeta CDR3 rearrangement. For each sample, productive Simpson clonality was calculated as the square root of Simpson's diversity index over productive rearrangements. TCRdb's version of the immuneACCESS table is confined to in-frame rearrangements and falls short of the full clone set. An unresolved V gene accounts for under half of the shortfall where checked; the remainder is of unknown origin. The V and J calls and clone size come from that table; D and trimming were worked out from the DNA. The sample profile shows 90,000 to 130,000 clones; around three quarters of them were found once. Clones ranked in the top ten supply 7.6% of the sample.

The sample consisted of peripheral blood. The clonotype comes from a woman aged 55 to 70 with acute or convalescent COVID-19. The sequence is built from TRBV4-3 and TRBJ2-2; a tentative D match to TRBD1 spans 6 bases. The sequenced DNA is TGCGCCAGCAGCCGAGGGGGTCCGGTAGGGCAGCTGTTTTTT. The translation is CASSRGGPVGQLFF.